Below, 26 T cell receptor beta chains from the same sample are listed, as sequenced in a study of T cell repertoires in cytomegalovirus infection. TCRdb ran MiXCR on the reads and lists one entry per CDR3 protein. Among about 530,000 distinct CDR3 sequences listed, 26% were seen once. The sample was PBMCs. These receptors were taken from a human donor in good health (CMV status not recorded). Some clones in this sample may be carry-over from other donors' samples.

This clonotype was found a few times. CDR3 sequence: CASSLDLRQYV. The CDR3 nucleotides are TGTGCCAGCAGCTTAGACCTCCGGCAGTACGTC. The rearrangement links TRBV11-2 to TRBJ2-7; D is undetermined. This CDR3 spans 11 amino acids. CDR1 and CDR2 from the germline V gene are SGHAT and FQNNGV. Trimming removed 0 bases at V and 9 bases at J, with 6 bases between.

V is TRBV5-6 and J is TRBJ2-3; 13 nucleotides align to TRBD2. Germline CDR1 and CDR2: SGHDT and YYEEEE. V gave up 3 bases and J gave up 1 base; unmatched junction bases: 2. The CDR3 is made up of 16 amino acids. CDR3 sequence: CASSWTSGRGTDTQYF. In DNA, the CDR3 is TGTGCCAGCAGCTGGACTAGCGGGAGAGGCACAGATACGCAGTATTTT. Using reference TRBV5-6 and TRBJ2-3 for the parts outside the CDR3, the full variable domain is DAGVTQSPTHLIKTRGQQVTLRCSPKSGHDTVSWYQQALGQGPQFIFQYYEEEERQRGNFPDRFSGHQFPNYSSELNVNALLLGDSALYLCASSWTSGRGTDTQYFGPGTRLTVL.

The genes are TRBV6-2 or TRBV6-3 and TRBJ1-5, with D maybe TRBD1 (6 bases). Germline assignment: CDR1 MNHEY and CDR2 SVGEGT. V was clipped by 7 bases and J by 1 base, with 17 bases between them. The CDR3 consists of 16 residues. The CDR3 spells CASTASGGRSNQPQHF. For the CDR3, the DNA is TGTGCCAGCACCGCAAGCGGGGGGCGAAGCAATCAGCCCCAGCATTTT.

J is TRBJ1-4 and V is TRBV6-4, with D hard to call. Germline-derived CDR1 and CDR2 are MRHNA and SNTAGT. This CDR3 is 16 amino acids long. Trimming took off 6 bases at V and 2 bases at J, with 16 bases between the two ends. The CDR3 is CASRRGFAATNEKLFF. In DNA form, the CDR3 reads TGTGCCAGCAGACGCGGTTTTGCGGCTACTAATGAAAAACTGTTTTTT.

The V and J genes are TRBV28 and TRBJ1-2; D gene unclear. This CDR3 comprises 13 residues. V was trimmed by 6 bases and J by 8 bases, leaving 16 bases between them. Looked up from germline, CDR1 is MDHEN and CDR2 is SYDVKM. This CDR3 is CASSLGLLVGYTF. The CDR3 coding sequence is TGTGCCAGCAGCCTCGGGTTACTCGTGGGCTACACCTTC.

This clonotype was seen more than once but under ten times. The V gene is TRBV7-6, the J gene TRBJ2-2; D assignment may be TRBD1 or TRBD2 (6 bases each). The germline V gene encodes CDR1 SGHVS and CDR2 FNYEAQ. Trimming pared 1 base from V and 6 bases from J, leaving 9 bases between. There are 14 residues in the CDR3. CDR3 protein: CASSLEGEAGELFF. DNA of the CDR3: TGTGCCAGCAGCTTAGAGGGGGAGGCCGGGGAGCTGTTTTTT. The full variable domain, rest sourced from reference TRBV7-6 and TRBJ2-2, is GAGVSQSPRYKVTKRGQDVALRCDPISGHVSLYWYRQALGQGPEFLTYFNYEAQQDKSGLPNDRFSAERPEGSISTLTIQRTEQRDSAMYRCASSLEGEAGELFFGEGSRLTVL.

The chain employs TRBV15 and TRBJ2-5; D may be TRBD2 (7 bases). Germline assignment: CDR1 LNHNV and CDR2 YYDKDF (reference sequence). CDR3 length: 17 residues. V was cut by 1 base and J by 5 bases, with 20 bases left in between. This CDR3 reads CATSRGGGLQLSETQYF. DNA of the CDR3: TGTGCCACCAGCAGAGGGGGGGGCCTACAGCTTTCTGAGACCCAGTACTTC.

This chain connects TRBV7-3 to TRBJ2-3; 8 bases map to TRBD2. The CDR3 has 15 residues. In germline, CDR1 is SGHTA, CDR2 FQGTGA. The trim removed 5 bases at V and 0 bases at J, leaving 4 bases unmatched. The CDR3 DNA sequence: TGTGCCAGCAGCAGGACTAGCAGTAGCACAGATACGCAGTATTTT. Its translation: CASSRTSSSTDTQYF.

This clonotype was counted many times. CDR3 protein: CASSLAGRQETQYF. The CDR3 nucleotides read TGTGCCAGCAGCTTAGCGGGGCGTCAAGAGACCCAGTACTTC. The chain has TRBV7-2 and TRBJ2-5; weak D call: TRBD1 (5 bases). The CDR3 loop spans 14 amino acids. Per germline, CDR1 SGHTA and CDR2 FQGNSA. The ends were cut back, 0 bases at V and 2 bases at J, with 7 bases in the middle.

This clonotype was counted ten times or more. The V gene is TRBV7-2, the J gene TRBJ1-2, with 7 bases that match TRBD1. Germline V gives CDR1 SGHTA, CDR2 FQGNSA. After removal of 5 bases from V and 1 base from J, the junction contained 4 bases not matched to a gene. The CDR3 is 14 residues long. Here the CDR3 DNA reads TGTGCCAGCAGCCCACAGGGGCTTAACTATGGCTACACCTTC. Its protein product is CASSPQGLNYGYTF.

This clonotype was seen repeatedly, ten times or more. The genes are TRBV7-2 and TRBJ1-1, with unresolved D. The CDR3 is 15 amino acids. Looked up from germline, CDR1 is SGHTA and CDR2 is FQGNSA. The V end was cut by 1 base, the J end by 1 base, with 10 bases between. The CDR3 sequence: CASSLERRPNTEAFF. CDR3 in DNA: TGTGCCAGCAGCTTAGAACGGCGGCCGAACACTGAAGCTTTCTTT.

The chain has TRBV28 and TRBJ1-5, with 9 bases identical to TRBD1. Germline V CDR1 and CDR2: MDHEN, SYDVKM. The J segment lost 6 bases and the V segment lost 8 bases, leaving 2 bases of the junction unmatched. The CDR3 sequence is 12 residues long. The CDR3 nucleotides read TGTGCCAGCGGACAGGGGAGTCAGCCCCAGCATTTT. Protein product: CASGQGSQPQHF.

In this sample, this clonotype turned up many times. The chain uses TRBV27 and TRBJ1-1, with unresolved D. Germline V lookup: CDR1 MNHEY, CDR2 SMNVEV (reference sequence). V lost 6 bases to trimming and J lost 1 base, with 9 bases between them. CDR3 length equals 13 residues. The CDR3, as DNA: TGTGCCAGCAGCTTAAGCCGGAACACTGAAGCTTTCTTT. It is translated as CASSLSRNTEAFF.

This clonotype was seen a single time. The V call is TRBV5-1, the J call TRBJ2-3, with 7 bases fitting TRBD2. The length of the CDR3 is 15 residues. The junction had 12 bases not matched to a gene; V was cut back by 6 bases and J by 5 bases. Germline CDR1 is SGHRS and CDR2 is YFSETQ. In DNA, the CDR3 is TGCGCCAGCACGTGGTACGCGGGAGAAGGAGATACGCAGTATTTT. This encodes CASTWYAGEGDTQYF.

The gene calls are TRBV14 and TRBJ2-3; weak D call: TRBD2 (6 bases). This CDR3 is built from 14 residues. The V gene lost 4 bases and the J gene lost 10 bases, with 18 bases spanning the gap. Germline loops: CDR1 SGHDN, CDR2 FVKESK. As DNA, the CDR3 is TGTGCCAGCAGCCCGAGCGGGCCAACCGGGGCGCAGTATTTT. This codes for CASSPSGPTGAQYF.

The V and J genes are TRBV7-6 and TRBJ2-6; D unresolved. CDR3 length: 16 amino acids. Germline values: CDR1 SGHVS, CDR2 FNYEAQ. V was cut by 6 bases and J by 6 bases, with 18 bases left in between. The CDR3 bases are TGTGCCAGCAGTCCCGCATCCGGCCGAGAGGCCAACGTCCTGACTTTC. Translated, it gives CASSPASGREANVLTF.

This clonotype was observed once. The CDR3 DNA is TGCAGTGCTGGGGGACAGGGTTTCAAAGACAATGAGCAGTTCTTC. Amino acid sequence: CSAGGQGFKDNEQFF. V and J are TRBV20-1 and TRBJ2-1, with TRBD1 matching 9 bases. CDR1 DFQATT and CDR2 SNEGSKA come from the germline V gene (reference sequence). The CDR3 consists of 15 residues. Trimming at V came to 5 bases and at J to 5 bases, leaving 10 bases not matched to a gene.

The rearrangement joins TRBV28 to TRBJ1-5, with D uncertain. Germline CDR1 and CDR2: MDHEN and SYDVKM. Deletions cut 6 bases from V and 1 base from J, with 16 bases between. The CDR3 length is 16 residues. CDR3 sequence reads: CASRSRKGISNQPQHF. The DNA of the CDR3 is TGTGCCAGCAGGAGTAGGAAAGGGATCAGCAATCAGCCCCAGCATTTT.

The chain couples TRBV11-2 to TRBJ2-7; TRBD1 or TRBD2 may be the D gene (5 bases each). Germline V lookup: CDR1 SGHAT, CDR2 FQNNGV. Between the trimmed V and J ends, which lost 3 bases and 7 bases, there was a span of 13 bases. There are 13 residues in the CDR3. CDR3 protein: CASSFSGREEQYV. The DNA of the CDR3 is TGTGCCAGCAGCTTCTCGGGCAGGGAGGAGCAGTACGTC.

V usage is TRBV5-1 and J usage is TRBJ1-1; a possible D gene is TRBD1 (6 bases). Trimming shortened V by 2 bases and J by 6 bases, and 14 bases separated the two germline ends. The CDR3 covers 14 residues. CDR1 is SGHRS and CDR2 is YFSETQ in the germline V gene. In DNA form, the CDR3 reads TGCGCCAGCAGCTTAGGGGGTGGAGGCGCTGAAGCTTTCTTT. It specifies CASSLGGGGAEAFF.

This clonotype showed up just a few times. The gene calls are TRBV7-2 and TRBJ1-2, with unresolved D. This CDR3 is 14 amino acids long. The ends were cut back, 1 base at V and 2 bases at J, with 8 bases in the middle. Germline V gives CDR1 SGHTA, CDR2 FQGNSA. As DNA, the CDR3 is TGTGCCAGCAGCTTAGATACGGGGAACTATGGCTACACCTTC. It translates to CASSLDTGNYGYTF.

The V gene is TRBV7-3, the J gene TRBJ2-3; TRBD2 matches at 8 bases. V lost 5 bases and J lost 2; bases outside the gene matches: 15. Per germline, CDR1 SGHTA and CDR2 FQGTGA. CDR3 length: 18 amino acids. CDR3 DNA sequence: TGTGCCAGCAGCCTCGGTCCCTTGACTAGCGCGACCACAGATACGCAGTATTTT. Translation: CASSLGPLTSATTDTQYF.

This clonotype was counted many times. V and J are TRBV6-1 and TRBJ1-2, with D unresolved. The V gene's germline CDR1 is MNHNS and CDR2 SASEGT. V gave up 10 bases and J gave up 4 bases, with 10 bases separating them. The CDR3 loop spans 11 amino acids. In DNA, the CDR3 is TGTGCCACCGGACTCATCTATGGCTACACCTTC. Encoded protein: CATGLIYGYTF.

This clonotype was recorded many times. V usage is TRBV12-3 or TRBV12-4 and J usage is TRBJ2-5; tentatively, D is TRBD1 (5 bases). Trimming removed 6 bases at V and 0 bases at J, with 14 bases between. The CDR3 has 15 residues. The CDR3 is CASSQGAGYQETQYF. The CDR3, as DNA: TGTGCCAGCAGCCAAGGGGCAGGCTACCAAGAGACCCAGTACTTC.

The chain has TRBV29-1 and TRBJ2-7; possibly TRBD1 for D (6 bases). From germline, CDR1 is SQVTM and CDR2 ANQGSEA. The CDR3 has 15 amino acids. Trimming removed 1 base at V and 0 bases at J, with 13 bases between. The CDR3 DNA is TGCAGCGTTGAAGTTTGGGCAGGGGCCTCCTACGAGCAGTACTTC. Its translation is CSVEVWAGASYEQYF.

The rearrangement joins TRBV4-3 to TRBJ1-5; no clear D gene. V was pared by 0 bases and J by 2 bases, with 8 bases between. Germline CDR1 is LGHNA and CDR2 is YSLEER. This CDR3 has 15 residues. CDR3 DNA sequence: TGCGCCAGCAGCCAAGATAGGTGGGGCAATCAGCCCCAGCATTTT. It specifies CASSQDRWGNQPQHF.